A selection of T cell receptor beta chains follows, all from one sample in a study of Ad26.COV2.S vaccination and SARS-CoV-2 variants. Generated by immunoSEQ multiplex PCR, the TCRdb table keeps only in-frame clones and is missing some. The data show some 190,000 clones, roughly 87% seen once. The sample was peripheral blood, taken after recovery from COVID-19. Receptors originate from a human donor who had recovered from COVID-19. The CDR3 runs from the conserved cysteine through the conserved F or W.

>TRBV7-9|TRBJ1-2
CASSPGVGYTF
>TRBV28|TRBJ2-1
CASSLVNQGNEQFF
>TRBV2|TRBJ1-3
CASSDQGRSNTIYF
>TRBV27|TRBJ1-2
CASSPRAGQGYYGYTF
>TRBV2|TRBJ1-2
CASYLRSYGYTF
>TRBV9|TRBJ2-2
CASSVLPGTGTGELFF
>TRBV19|TRBJ1-1
CASSLGGRLNTEAFF
>TRBV25-1|TRBJ2-1
CASSGLGDYNEQFF
>TRBV28|TRBJ1-6
CASSLSVSAPAPPNSPLHF
>TRBV11-3|TRBJ1-2
CASSEQSQHHYPWSYTF
>TRBV6-1|TRBJ1-2
CASSEGGLNYGYTF
>TRBV18|TRBJ2-7
CASSPTGGRIYEQYF
>TRBV7-9|TRBJ1-1
CASSPGREAFF
>TRBV5-1|TRBJ1-1
CASSQNPGQSNTEAFF
>TRBV19|TRBJ2-3
CASQTKPHTDTQYF
>TRBV7-3|TRBJ1-5
CASSLSQNQPQHF
>TRBV11-3|TRBJ1-6
CASSLGIGGPLHF
>TRBV10-3|TRBJ1-3
CAISQGRVGNTIYF
>TRBV27|TRBJ2-7
CASIRLTGYYEQYF
>TRBV12-5|TRBJ1-1
CASAQPGANTEAFF